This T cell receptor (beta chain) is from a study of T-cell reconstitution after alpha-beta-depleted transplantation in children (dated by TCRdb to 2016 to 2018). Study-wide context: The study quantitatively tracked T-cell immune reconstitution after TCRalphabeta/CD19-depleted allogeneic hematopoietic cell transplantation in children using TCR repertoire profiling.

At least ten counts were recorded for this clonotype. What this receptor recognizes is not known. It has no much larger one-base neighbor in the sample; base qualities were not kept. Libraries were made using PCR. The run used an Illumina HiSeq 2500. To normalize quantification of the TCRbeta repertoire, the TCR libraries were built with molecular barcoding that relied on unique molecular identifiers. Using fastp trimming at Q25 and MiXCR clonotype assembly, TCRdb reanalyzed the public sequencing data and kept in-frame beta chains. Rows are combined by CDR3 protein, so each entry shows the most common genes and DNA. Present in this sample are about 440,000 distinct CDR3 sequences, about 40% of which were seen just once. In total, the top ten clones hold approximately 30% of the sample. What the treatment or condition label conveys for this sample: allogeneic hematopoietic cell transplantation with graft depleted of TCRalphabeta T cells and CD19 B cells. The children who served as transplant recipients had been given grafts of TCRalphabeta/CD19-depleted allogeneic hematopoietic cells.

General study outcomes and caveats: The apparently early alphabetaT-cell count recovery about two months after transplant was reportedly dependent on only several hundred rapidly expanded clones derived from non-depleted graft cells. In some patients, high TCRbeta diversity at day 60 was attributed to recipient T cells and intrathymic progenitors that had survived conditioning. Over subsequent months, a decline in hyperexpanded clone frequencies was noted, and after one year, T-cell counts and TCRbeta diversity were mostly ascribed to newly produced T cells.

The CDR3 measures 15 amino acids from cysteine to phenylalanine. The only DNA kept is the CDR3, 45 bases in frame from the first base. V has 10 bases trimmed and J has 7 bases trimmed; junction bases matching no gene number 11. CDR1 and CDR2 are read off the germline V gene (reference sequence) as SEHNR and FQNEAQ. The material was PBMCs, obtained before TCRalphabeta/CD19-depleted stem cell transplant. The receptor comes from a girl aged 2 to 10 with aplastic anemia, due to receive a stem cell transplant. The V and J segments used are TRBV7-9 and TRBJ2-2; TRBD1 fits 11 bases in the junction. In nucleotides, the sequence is TGTGCCACCCGAGGACAGGGGGCAATGATCGGGGAGCTGTTTTTT. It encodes CATRGQGAMIGELFF.